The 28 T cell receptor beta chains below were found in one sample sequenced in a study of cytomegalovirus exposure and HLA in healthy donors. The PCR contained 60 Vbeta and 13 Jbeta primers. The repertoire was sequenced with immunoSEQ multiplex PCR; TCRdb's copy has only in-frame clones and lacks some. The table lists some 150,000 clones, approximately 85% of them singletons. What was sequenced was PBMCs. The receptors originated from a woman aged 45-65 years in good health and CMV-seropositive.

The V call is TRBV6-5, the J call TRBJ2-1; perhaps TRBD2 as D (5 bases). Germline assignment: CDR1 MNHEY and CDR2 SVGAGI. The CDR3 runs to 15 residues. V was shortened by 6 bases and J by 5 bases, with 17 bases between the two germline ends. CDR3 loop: CASSRRPGLNNEQFF. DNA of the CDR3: TGTGCCAGCAGCCGGAGGCCCGGCCTGAACAATGAGCAGTTCTTC.

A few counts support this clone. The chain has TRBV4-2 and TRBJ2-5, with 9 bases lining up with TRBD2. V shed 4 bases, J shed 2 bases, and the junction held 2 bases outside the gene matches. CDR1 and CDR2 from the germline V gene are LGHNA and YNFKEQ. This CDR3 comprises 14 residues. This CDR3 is CASSRREGQETQYF. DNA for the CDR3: TGTGCCAGCAGCCGGCGGGAGGGGCAAGAGACCCAGTACTTC.

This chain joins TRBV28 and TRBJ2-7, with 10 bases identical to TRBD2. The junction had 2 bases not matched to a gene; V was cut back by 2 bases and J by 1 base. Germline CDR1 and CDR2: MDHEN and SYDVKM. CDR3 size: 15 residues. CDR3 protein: CASSLPSGGSYEQYF. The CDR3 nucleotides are TGTGCCAGCAGTTTACCTAGCGGGGGATCCTACGAGCAGTACTTC.

This CDR3 reads CASSLGSGSVYEQYF. Here the CDR3 DNA reads TGTGCCAGCAGCTTAGGTAGCGGGAGTGTCTACGAGCAGTACTTC. The V and J genes are TRBV11-3 and TRBJ2-7; 9 bases fit TRBD2. The ends lost 1 base at V and 3 bases at J; junction bases unmatched: 4. The germline V gene encodes CDR1 SGHNT and CDR2 YENEEA. CDR3 length: 15 residues.

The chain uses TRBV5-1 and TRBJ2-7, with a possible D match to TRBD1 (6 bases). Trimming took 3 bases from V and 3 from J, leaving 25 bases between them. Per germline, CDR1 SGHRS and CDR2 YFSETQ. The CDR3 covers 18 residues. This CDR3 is CASSSQPQGQGIVYEQYF. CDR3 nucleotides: TGCGCCAGCAGCTCCCAACCACAGGGTCAGGGGATTGTCTACGAGCAGTACTTC. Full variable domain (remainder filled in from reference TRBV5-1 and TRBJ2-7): KAGVTQTPRYLIKTRGQQVTLSCSPISGHRSVSWYQQTPGQGLQFLFEYFSETQRNKGNFPGRFSGRQFSNSRSEMNVSTLELGDSALYLCASSSQPQGQGIVYEQYFGPGTRLTVT.

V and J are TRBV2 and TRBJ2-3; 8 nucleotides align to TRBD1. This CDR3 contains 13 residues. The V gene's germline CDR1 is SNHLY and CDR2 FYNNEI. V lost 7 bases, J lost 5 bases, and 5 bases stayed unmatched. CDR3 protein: CASIQGAGDTQYF. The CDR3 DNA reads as TGTGCCAGCATCCAGGGGGCGGGAGATACGCAGTATTTT.

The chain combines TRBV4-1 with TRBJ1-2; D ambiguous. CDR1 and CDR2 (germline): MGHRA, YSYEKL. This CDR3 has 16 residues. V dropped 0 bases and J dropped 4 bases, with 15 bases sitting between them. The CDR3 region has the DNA TGCGCCAGCAGCCAAGATCGTTCCCTCCGGAGCTATGGCTACACCTTC. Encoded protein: CASSQDRSLRSYGYTF.

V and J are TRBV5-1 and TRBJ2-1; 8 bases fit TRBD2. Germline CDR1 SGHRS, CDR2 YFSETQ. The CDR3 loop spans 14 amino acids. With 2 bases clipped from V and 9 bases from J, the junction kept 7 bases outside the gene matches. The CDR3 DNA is TGCGCCAGCAGCTTAGGCGGGGGGTCAATTGAGCAGTTCTTC. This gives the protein CASSLGGGSIEQFF.

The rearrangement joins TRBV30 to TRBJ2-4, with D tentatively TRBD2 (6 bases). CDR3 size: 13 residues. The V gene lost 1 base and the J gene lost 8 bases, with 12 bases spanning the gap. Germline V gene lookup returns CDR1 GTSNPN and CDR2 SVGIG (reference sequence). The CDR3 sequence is CAWSDGGVDIQYF. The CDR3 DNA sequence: TGTGCCTGGAGTGACGGAGGGGTAGACATTCAGTACTTC.

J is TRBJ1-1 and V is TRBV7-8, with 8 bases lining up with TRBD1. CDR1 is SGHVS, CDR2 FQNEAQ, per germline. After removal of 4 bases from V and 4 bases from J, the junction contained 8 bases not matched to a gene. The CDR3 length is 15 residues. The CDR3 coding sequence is TGTGCCAGCAGCTCACAAATACAGGGGGGCACTGAAGCTTTCTTT. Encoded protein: CASSSQIQGGTEAFF. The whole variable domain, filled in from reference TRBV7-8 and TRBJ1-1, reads GAGVSQSPRYKVAKRGQDVALRCDPISGHVSLFWYQQALGQGPEFLTYFQNEAQLDKSGLPSDRFFAERPEGSVSTLKIQRTQQEDSAVYLCASSSQIQGGTEAFFGQGTRLTVV.

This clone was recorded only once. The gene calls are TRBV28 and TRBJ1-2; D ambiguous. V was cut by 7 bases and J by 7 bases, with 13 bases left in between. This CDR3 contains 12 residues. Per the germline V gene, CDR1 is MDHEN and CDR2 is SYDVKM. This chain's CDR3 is CASNGEWGGYTF. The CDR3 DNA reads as TGTGCCAGCAATGGGGAGTGGGGTGGCTACACCTTC.

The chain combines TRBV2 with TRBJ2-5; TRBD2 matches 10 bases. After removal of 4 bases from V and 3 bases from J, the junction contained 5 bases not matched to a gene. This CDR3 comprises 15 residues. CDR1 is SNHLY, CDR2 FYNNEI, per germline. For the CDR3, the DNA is TGTGCCAGCAGTGCCCGCCTAGCGGGGGAAGAGACCCAGTACTTC. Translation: CASSARLAGEETQYF.

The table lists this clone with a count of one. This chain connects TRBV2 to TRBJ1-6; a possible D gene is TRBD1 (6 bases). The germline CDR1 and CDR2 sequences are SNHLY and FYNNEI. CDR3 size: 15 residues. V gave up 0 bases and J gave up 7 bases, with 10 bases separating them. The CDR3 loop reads CASSEAGRGNSPLHF. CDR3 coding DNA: TGTGCCAGCAGTGAAGCTGGTAGGGGGAATTCACCCCTCCACTTT.

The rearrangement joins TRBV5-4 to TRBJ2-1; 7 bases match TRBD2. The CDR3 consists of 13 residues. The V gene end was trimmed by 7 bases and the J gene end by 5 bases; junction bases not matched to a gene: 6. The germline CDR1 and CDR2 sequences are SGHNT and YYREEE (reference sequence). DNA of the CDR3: TGTGCCAGCGCGCGGGAGCCCCACAATGAGCAGTTCTTC. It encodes CASAREPHNEQFF.

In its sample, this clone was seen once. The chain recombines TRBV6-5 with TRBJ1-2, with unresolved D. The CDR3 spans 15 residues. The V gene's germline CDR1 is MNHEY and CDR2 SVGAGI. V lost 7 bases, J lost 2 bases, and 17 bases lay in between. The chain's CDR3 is CASNDPEGSNYGYTF. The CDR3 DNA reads TGTGCCAGCAACGATCCCGAGGGATCAAACTATGGCTACACCTTC.

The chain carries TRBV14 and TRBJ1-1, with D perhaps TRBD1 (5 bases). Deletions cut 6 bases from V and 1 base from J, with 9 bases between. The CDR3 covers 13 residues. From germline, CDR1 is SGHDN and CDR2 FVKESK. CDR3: CASSLQGNTEAFF. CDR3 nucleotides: TGTGCCAGCAGTCTCCAGGGGAACACTGAAGCTTTCTTT.

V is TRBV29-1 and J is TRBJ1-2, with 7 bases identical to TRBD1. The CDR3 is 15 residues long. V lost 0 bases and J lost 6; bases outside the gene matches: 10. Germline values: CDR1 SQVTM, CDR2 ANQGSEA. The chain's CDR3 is CSVEDQGGAADGYTF. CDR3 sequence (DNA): TGCAGCGTTGAAGATCAGGGGGGCGCCGCGGATGGCTACACCTTC.

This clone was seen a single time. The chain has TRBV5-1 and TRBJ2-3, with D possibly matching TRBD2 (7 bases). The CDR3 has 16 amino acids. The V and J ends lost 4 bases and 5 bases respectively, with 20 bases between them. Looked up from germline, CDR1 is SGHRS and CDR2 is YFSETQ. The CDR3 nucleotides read TGCGCCAGCAGCGACTGGGGGGGCAGGGGAATAGATACGCAGTATTTT. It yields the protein CASSDWGGRGIDTQYF.

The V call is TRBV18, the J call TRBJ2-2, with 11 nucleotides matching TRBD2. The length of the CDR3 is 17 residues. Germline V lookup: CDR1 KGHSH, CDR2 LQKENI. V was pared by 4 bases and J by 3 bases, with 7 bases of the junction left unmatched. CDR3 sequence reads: CASSQTSGAWDTGELFF. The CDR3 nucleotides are TGTGCCAGCTCACAGACTAGCGGGGCATGGGACACCGGGGAGCTGTTTTTT.

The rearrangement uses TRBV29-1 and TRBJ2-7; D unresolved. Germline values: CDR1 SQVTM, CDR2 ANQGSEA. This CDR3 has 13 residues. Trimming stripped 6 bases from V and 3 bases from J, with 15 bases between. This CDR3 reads CSVQSRPGYEQYF. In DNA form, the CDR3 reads TGCAGCGTCCAATCCCGTCCAGGCTACGAGCAGTACTTC.

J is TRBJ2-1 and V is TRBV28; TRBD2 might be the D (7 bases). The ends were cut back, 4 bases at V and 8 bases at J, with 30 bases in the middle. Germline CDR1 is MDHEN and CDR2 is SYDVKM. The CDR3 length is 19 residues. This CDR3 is CASSSPRGDEAGAGDEQFF. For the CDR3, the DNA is TGTGCCAGCAGTTCGCCCCGTGGGGACGAGGCGGGGGCCGGGGATGAGCAGTTCTTC.

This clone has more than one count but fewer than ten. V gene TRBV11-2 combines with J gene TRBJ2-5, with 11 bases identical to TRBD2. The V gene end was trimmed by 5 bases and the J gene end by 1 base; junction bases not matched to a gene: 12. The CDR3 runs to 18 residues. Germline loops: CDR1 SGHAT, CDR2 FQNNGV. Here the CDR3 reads CASSRGLASGGIQETQYF. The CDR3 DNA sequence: TGTGCCAGCAGCCGTGGCCTGGCTAGCGGGGGGATCCAAGAGACCCAGTACTTC. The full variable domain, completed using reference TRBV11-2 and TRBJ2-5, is EAGVAQSPRYKIIEKRQSVAFWCNPISGHATLYWYQQILGQGPKLLIQFQNNGVVDDSQLPKDRFSAERLKGVDSTLKIQPAKLEDSAVYLCASSRGLASGGIQETQYFGPGTRLLVL.

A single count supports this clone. CDR3 in DNA: TGTGCCAGCCGGCAGGACAGGGGTAGAAGTAATTCACCCCTCCACTTT. Residues: CASRQDRGRSNSPLHF. This chain uses TRBV28 with TRBJ1-6, with 9 bases lining up with TRBD1. CDR3 length: 16 amino acids. CDR1 and CDR2 from the germline V gene are MDHEN and SYDVKM. The V segment lost 8 bases and the J segment 6 bases; nucleotides outside the gene matches: 11.

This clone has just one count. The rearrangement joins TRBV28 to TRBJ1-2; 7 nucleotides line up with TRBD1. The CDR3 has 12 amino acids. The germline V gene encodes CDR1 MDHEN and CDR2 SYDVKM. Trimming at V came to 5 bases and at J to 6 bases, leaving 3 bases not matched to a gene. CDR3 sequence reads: CASSQDRHGYTF. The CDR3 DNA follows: TGTGCCAGCAGTCAGGACAGGCATGGCTACACCTTC.

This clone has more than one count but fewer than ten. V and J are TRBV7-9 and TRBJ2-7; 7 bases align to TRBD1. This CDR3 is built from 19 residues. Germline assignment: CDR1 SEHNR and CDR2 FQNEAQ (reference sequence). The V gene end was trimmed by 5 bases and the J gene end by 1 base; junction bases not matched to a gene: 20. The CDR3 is CASSPTRDILGTVSYEQYF. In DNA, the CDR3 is TGTGCCAGCAGCCCAACCCGGGACATTTTAGGGACAGTATCCTACGAGCAGTACTTC.

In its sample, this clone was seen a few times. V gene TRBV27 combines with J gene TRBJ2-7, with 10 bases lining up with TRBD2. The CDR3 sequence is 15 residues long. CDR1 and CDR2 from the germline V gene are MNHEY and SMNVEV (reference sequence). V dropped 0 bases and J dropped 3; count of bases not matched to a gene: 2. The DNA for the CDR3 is TGTGCCAGCAGTTTATCAGCGGGAGGGGTCTACGAGCAGTACTTC. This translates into CASSLSAGGVYEQYF.

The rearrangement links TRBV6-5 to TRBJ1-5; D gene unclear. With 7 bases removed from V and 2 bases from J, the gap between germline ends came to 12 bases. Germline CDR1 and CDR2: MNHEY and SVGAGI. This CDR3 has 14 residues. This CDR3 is CASKLRLGNQPQHF. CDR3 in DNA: TGTGCCAGCAAACTTCGACTGGGCAATCAGCCCCAGCATTTT.

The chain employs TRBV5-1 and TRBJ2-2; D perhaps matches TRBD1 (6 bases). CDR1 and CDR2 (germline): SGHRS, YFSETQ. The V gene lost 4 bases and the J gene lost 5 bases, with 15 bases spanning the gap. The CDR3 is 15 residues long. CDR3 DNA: TGCGCCAGCAGCCTAACGGACAGTTTGACCGGGGAGCTGTTTTTT. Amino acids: CASSLTDSLTGELFF.